The rows below give T cell receptor beta chains drawn from one sample of a study of shared clonotypes between healthy human individuals. Only in-frame clones appear in the TCRdb table, and some are missing; sequencing was by immunoSEQ multiplex PCR. The table includes some 450,000 clones, roughly 80% detected once. Sequencing used PBMCs. The receptors originated from a woman aged 40 to 50 in good health. Some clones in this sample may be carry-over from other donors' samples. Each CDR3 is given with its conserved first and last residue. Fields, in order: CDR3 length, clone size, J gene, D gene, V gene, CDR3 protein, CDR3 DNA. The D gene is left open where the match is weak. Where a row states a size, it is once, few, many or the class of an expanded clone; other rows omit it.

cdr3_length: 14
clone_size: -
j_call: TRBJ2-7
d_call: TRBD2
v_call: TRBV9
cdr3_aa: CASSVSGRTDEQYF
cdr3_nt: TGTGCCAGCAGCGTTAGCGGGAGAACTGACGAGCAGTACTTC

cdr3_length: 12
clone_size: -
j_call: TRBJ2-3
d_call: -
v_call: TRBV2
cdr3_aa: CASLVRTDTQYF
cdr3_nt: TGTGCCAGCTTAGTCCGTACAGATACGCAGTATTTT

cdr3_length: 13
clone_size: -
j_call: TRBJ1-4
d_call: -
v_call: TRBV5-6
cdr3_aa: CASSLSTVEKLFF
cdr3_nt: TGTGCCAGCAGCTTGTCTACGGTCGAAAAACTGTTTTTT

cdr3_length: 18
clone_size: -
j_call: TRBJ2-2
d_call: TRBD2
v_call: TRBV15
cdr3_aa: CATSRDSGLAGGTGELFF
cdr3_nt: TGTGCCACCAGCAGAGATTCGGGACTAGCGGGAGGGACCGGGGAGCTGTTTTTT

cdr3_length: 14
clone_size: -
j_call: TRBJ1-5
d_call: -
v_call: TRBV7-9
cdr3_aa: CASSLGFDNQPQHF
cdr3_nt: TGTGCCAGCAGCTTAGGGTTTGACAATCAGCCCCAGCATTTT

cdr3_length: 13
clone_size: few
j_call: TRBJ1-1
d_call: -
v_call: TRBV18
cdr3_aa: CASSPSGQLEAFF
cdr3_nt: TGTGCCAGCTCACCTTCCGGACAGTTAGAAGCTTTCTTT

cdr3_length: 17
clone_size: -
j_call: TRBJ2-7
d_call: TRBD2
v_call: TRBV7-3
cdr3_aa: CASSLTPGLVGSNEQYF
cdr3_nt: TGTGCCAGCAGCTTAACCCCAGGACTAGTGGGGTCTAACGAGCAGTACTTC

cdr3_length: 15
clone_size: once
j_call: TRBJ2-1
d_call: TRBD2
v_call: TRBV19
cdr3_aa: CASSSGALPYNEQFF
cdr3_nt: TGTGCCAGTAGCAGCGGGGCCCTCCCATACAATGAGCAGTTCTTC

cdr3_length: 16
clone_size: few
j_call: TRBJ2-2
d_call: -
v_call: TRBV4-2
cdr3_aa: CASSQGTSLNTGELFF
cdr3_nt: TGTGCCAGCAGCCAAGGAACTAGCTTGAACACCGGGGAGCTGTTTTTT

cdr3_length: 16
clone_size: many
j_call: TRBJ1-5
d_call: TRBD1
v_call: TRBV15
cdr3_aa: CATSRGGQGRIQPQHF
cdr3_nt: TGTGCCACCAGCAGAGGGGGACAGGGGAGGATTCAGCCCCAGCATTTT